These 14 T cell receptor beta chains were all obtained from the same sample, sequenced in a study of T-cell memory formation after mild COVID-19. MiXCR, applied by TCRdb to the 5' RACE reads, yields one record per CDR3 protein. The sample has almost 250,000 distinct CDR3 sequences, over 15% seen once; the top ten hold around 2.2%. What was sequenced was PBMCs or a T cell subset sorted from them (not recorded which). These receptors were taken from an adult woman who had mild COVID-19 (a few samples of this study predate the infection). Cell type and time point are not known.

This clonotype was detected many times. The genes are TRBV12-3 or TRBV12-4 and TRBJ2-7; the D is unclear. The V end lost 2 bases, the J end lost 4 bases, and 3 bases lay between the germline ends. This CDR3 spans 11 amino acids. Here the CDR3 DNA reads TGTGCCAGCAGTTTAACGTACGAGCAGTACTTC. Amino acids: CASSLTYEQYF.

The chain carries TRBV20-1 and TRBJ2-3; D gene unclear. V was pared by 0 bases and J by 3 bases, with 7 bases between. Germline values: CDR1 DFQATT, CDR2 SNEGSKA (reference sequence). This CDR3 comprises 13 residues. CDR3 DNA: TGCAGTGCTAGAGATCAAGGGACAGATACGCAGTATTTT. Its translation: CSARDQGTDTQYF.

As concerns this clonotype: Germline is not matched at one junction end, which may reflect a read error. This rearrangement joins TRBV7-9 to TRBJ2-1; TRBD2 aligns across 10 bases. The length of the CDR3 is 14 residues. Germline V gene sequence: CDR1 SEHNR, CDR2 FQNEAQ (reference sequence). The CDR3 here is CASCLAGGSNEQFF. In DNA form, the CDR3 reads TGTGCCAGCTGCTTAGCGGGAGGTAGCAATGAGCAGTTCTTC.

This clonotype was seen only a few times. The CDR3 reads CASSPGDSDRYYEQYF. The CDR3 DNA reads as TGCGCCAGCAGCCCGGGTGACTCGGACCGTTACTACGAGCAGTACTTC. The chain recombines TRBV5-1 with TRBJ2-7; D ambiguous. V was shortened by 4 bases and J by 3 bases, with 20 bases between the two germline ends. CDR3 size: 16 residues. CDR1 and CDR2 from the germline V gene are SGHRS and YFSETQ. The variable domain in full, completed from reference TRBV5-1 and TRBJ2-7, reads KAGVTQTPRYLIKTRGQQVTLSCSPISGHRSVSWYQQTPGQGLQFLFEYFSETQRNKGNFPGRFSGRQFSNSRSEMNVSTLELGDSALYLCASSPGDSDRYYEQYFGPGTRLTVT.

This clonotype appeared a few times. The CDR3 nucleotides read TGTGCCAGCAGCCTCATACAGGGGGCTTGGAACACTGAAGCTTTCTTT. This encodes CASSLIQGAWNTEAFF. The chain carries TRBV7-6 and TRBJ1-1; 9 nucleotides match TRBD1. The germline gives CDR1 SGHVS, CDR2 FNYEAQ. The CDR3 runs to 16 residues. V dropped 5 bases and J dropped 1; count of bases not matched to a gene: 8. Using reference TRBV7-6 and TRBJ1-1 for the parts outside the CDR3, the full variable domain is GAGVSQSPRYKVTKRGQDVALRCDPISGHVSLYWYRQALGQGPEFLTYFNYEAQQDKSGLPNDRFSAERPEGSISTLTIQRTEQRDSAMYRCASSLIQGAWNTEAFFGQGTRLTVV.

This clonotype was seen ten or more times. The CDR3 DNA reads as TGTGCCAGCTCACCAAACTACGAGCAGTACTTC. This translates into CASSPNYEQYF. The rearrangement uses TRBV18 and TRBJ2-7; no clear D. Germline CDR1 and CDR2: KGHSH and LQKENI. This CDR3 is 11 amino acids long. The V gene lost 2 bases and the J gene lost 3 bases, with 2 bases spanning the gap. The full variable domain, in which reference TRBV18 and TRBJ2-7 provide the parts outside the CDR3, is NAGVMQNPRHLVRRRGQEARLRCSPMKGHSHVYWYRQLPEEGLKFMVYLQKENIIDESGMPKERFSAEFPKEGPSILRIQQVVRGDSAAYFCASSPNYEQYFGPGTRLTVT.

This clonotype was picked up a small number of times. The CDR3 sequence: CSASSVGLEETQYF. In DNA form, the CDR3 reads TGCAGTGCTAGTTCAGTAGGCCTAGAGGAGACCCAGTACTTC. The gene calls are TRBV20-1 and TRBJ2-5; no reliable D call. The germline V and J ends were trimmed by 3 bases and 5 bases, with 16 bases remaining between them. The CDR3 consists of 14 residues. The germline V gene encodes CDR1 DFQATT and CDR2 SNEGSKA (reference sequence).

The CDR3 region has the DNA TGCAGCGTCGTTAATTGGCCCAAGAACACTGAAGCTTTCTTT. Translated, it gives CSVVNWPKNTEAFF. The chain carries TRBV29-1 and TRBJ1-1; no reliable D call. Germline lookup yields CDR1 SQVTM and CDR2 ANQGSEA. This CDR3 comprises 14 residues. Trimming removed 6 bases from V and 1 base from J, with 15 bases in between. Drawing the rest from reference TRBV29-1 and TRBJ1-1, the complete variable domain is SAVISQKPSRDICQRGTSLTIQCQVDSQVTMMFWYRQQPGQSLTLIATANQGSEATYESGFVIDKFPISRPNLTFSTLTVSNMSPEDSSIYLCSVVNWPKNTEAFFGQGTRLTVV.

This chain uses TRBV11-2 with TRBJ2-7; D is undetermined. The CDR3 extends over 13 amino acids. The V gene's germline CDR1 is SGHAT and CDR2 FQNNGV. The V and J ends lost 5 bases and 9 bases respectively, with 17 bases between them. CDR3 DNA: TGTGCCAGCAGCCCCGGATTAGTAGGTTGGCAGTACTTC. Translation gives CASSPGLVGWQYF.

The chain links TRBV3-1 to TRBJ1-1; D gene unclear. The CDR3 sequence is 15 residues long. In germline, CDR1 is LGHDT, CDR2 YNNKEL (reference sequence). Trimming cost V 4 bases and J 0 bases, with 12 bases left between them. Here the CDR3 reads CASSPTQLLNTEAFF. CDR3 DNA: TGTGCCAGCAGCCCCACCCAGCTCTTGAACACTGAAGCTTTCTTT.

This clonotype came up a few times. The J gene is TRBJ1-5, the V gene TRBV7-2; D might be TRBD1 (6 bases). Germline-derived CDR1 and CDR2 are SGHTA and FQGNSA. V was trimmed by 5 bases and J by 2 bases, leaving 13 bases between them. The CDR3 spans 15 residues. CDR3 bases: TGTGCCAGCAGCCCCCCAGGGGTGGGCAATCAGCCCCAGCATTTT. Residues: CASSPPGVGNQPQHF.

This clonotype was seen more than once but under ten times. This rearrangement joins TRBV5-1 to TRBJ2-1, with 9 bases that match TRBD2. This CDR3 has 16 residues. V gave up 0 bases and J gave up 4 bases; unmatched junction bases: 5. Germline V gene sequence: CDR1 SGHRS, CDR2 YFSETQ. The DNA of the CDR3 is TGCGCCAGCAGCTTGGCTGGGAGCGGGAGGTACAATGAGCAGTTCTTC. Its translation is CASSLAGSGRYNEQFF.

The rearrangement joins TRBV20-1 to TRBJ2-4, with D possibly being TRBD2 (6 bases). V was cut by 1 base and J by 2 bases, with 21 bases left in between. Looked up from germline, CDR1 is DFQATT and CDR2 is SNEGSKA (reference sequence). The CDR3 covers 18 residues. The CDR3 loop is CSARVGGISGRTKNIQYF. The CDR3 coding sequence is TGCAGTGCTAGAGTCGGAGGGATATCAGGGCGAACCAAAAACATTCAGTACTTC.

This clonotype showed up many times. The V and J genes are TRBV12-3 or TRBV12-4 and TRBJ1-6; D not certain. Trimming removed 1 base at V and 3 bases at J, with 10 bases between. This CDR3 contains 16 residues. In DNA, the CDR3 is TGTGCCAGCAGTTTAGGGCAGTCAAGCTATAATTCACCCCTCCACTTT. This codes for CASSLGQSSYNSPLHF.